The clone carrying this T cell receptor (beta chain) was seen more than once but under ten times. TCRdb reprocessed the RACE reads via MiXCR and lists one record per CDR3 protein. This sample has 150,000 to 200,000 distinct CDR3 sequences; around 25% occur once, and the top ten carry roughly 2.3%. The data were taken from a study of human T cells and chemical hapten exposure. About the study: Alopecia areata, totalis and universalis patients, mostly female, were included.

The sample's time point: patch test 3, about 24 weeks after DPC sensitization. Indicated treatment: therapeutic diphenylcyclopropenone sensitization with weekly scalp DPC. CDR3 length: 16 amino acids. The V end was cut by 2 bases, the J end by 4 bases, with 12 bases between. Germline CDR1 MNHEY, CDR2 SVGAGI. The rearrangement links TRBV6-5 to TRBJ2-6, with D possibly being TRBD1 (6 bases). The sequence was obtained from a woman aged 40 to 55 with alopecia areata. Some clones in this sample may be carry-over from other donors' samples. The material was whole blood, obtained in connection with sensitization to the hapten diphenylcyclopropenone (DPC). The CDR3 loop is CASSYPGAAGANVLTF. As DNA, the CDR3 is TGTGCCAGCAGTTACCCAGGGGCGGCGGGGGCCAACGTCCTGACTTTC.